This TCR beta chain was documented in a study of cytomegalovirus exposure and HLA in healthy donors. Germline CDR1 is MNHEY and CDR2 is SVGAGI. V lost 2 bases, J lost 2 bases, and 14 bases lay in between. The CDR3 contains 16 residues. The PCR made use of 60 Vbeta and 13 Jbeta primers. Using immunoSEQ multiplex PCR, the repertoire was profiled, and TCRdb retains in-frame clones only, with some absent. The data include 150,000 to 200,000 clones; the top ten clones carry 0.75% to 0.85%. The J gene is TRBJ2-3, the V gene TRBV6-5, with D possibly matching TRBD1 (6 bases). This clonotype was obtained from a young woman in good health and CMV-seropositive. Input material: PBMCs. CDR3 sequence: CASSYLTGSATDTQYF. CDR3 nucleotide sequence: TGTGCCAGCAGTTACCTGACAGGATCGGCCACAGATACGCAGTATTTT.